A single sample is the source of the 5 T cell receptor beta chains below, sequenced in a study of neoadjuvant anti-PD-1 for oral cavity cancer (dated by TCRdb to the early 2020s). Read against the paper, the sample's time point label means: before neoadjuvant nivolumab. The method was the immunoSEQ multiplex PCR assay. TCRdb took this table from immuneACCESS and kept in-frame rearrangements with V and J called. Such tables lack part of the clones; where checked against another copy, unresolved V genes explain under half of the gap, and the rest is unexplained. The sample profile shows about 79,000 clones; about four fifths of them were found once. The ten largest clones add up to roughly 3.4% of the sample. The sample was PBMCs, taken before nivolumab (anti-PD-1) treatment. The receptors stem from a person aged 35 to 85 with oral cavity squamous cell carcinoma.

For the CDR3, the DNA is TGTGCCAGCAGTGACTCTTCAGGGGATAGCAATCAGCCCCAGCATTTT. Amino acid sequence: CASSDSSGDSNQPQHF. J is TRBJ1-5 and V is TRBV25-1, with D possibly TRBD1 on 6 matching bases. Trimming removed 3 bases at V and 0 bases at J, with 12 bases between. The length of the CDR3 is 16 residues. CDR1 and CDR2 (germline): MGHDK, SYGVNS.

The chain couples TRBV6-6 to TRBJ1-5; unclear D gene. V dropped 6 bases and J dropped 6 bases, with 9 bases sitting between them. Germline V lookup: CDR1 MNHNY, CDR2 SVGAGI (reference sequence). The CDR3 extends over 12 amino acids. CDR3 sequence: CASSSDIQPQHF. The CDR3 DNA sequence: TGTGCCAGCAGCTCAGACATTCAGCCCCAGCATTTT.

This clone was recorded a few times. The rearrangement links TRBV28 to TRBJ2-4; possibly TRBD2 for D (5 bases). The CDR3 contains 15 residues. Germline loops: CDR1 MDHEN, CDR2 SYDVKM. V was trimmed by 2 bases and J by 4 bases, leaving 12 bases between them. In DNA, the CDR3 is TGTGCCAGCAGTTTACGAAGCGGATTAAAAAACATTCAGTACTTC. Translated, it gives CASSLRSGLKNIQYF.

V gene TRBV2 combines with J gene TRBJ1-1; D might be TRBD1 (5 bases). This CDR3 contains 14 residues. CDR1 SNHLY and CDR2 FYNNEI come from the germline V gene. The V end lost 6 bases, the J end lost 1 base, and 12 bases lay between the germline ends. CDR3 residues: CASRTGLQNTEAFF. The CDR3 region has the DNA TGTGCCAGCAGAACAGGACTTCAGAACACTGAAGCTTTCTTT. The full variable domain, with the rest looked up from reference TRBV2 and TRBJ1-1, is EPEVTQTPSHQVTQMGQEVILRCVPISNHLYFYWYRQILGQKVEFLVSFYNNEISEKSEIFDDQFSVERPDGSNFTLKIRSTKLEDSAMYFCASRTGLQNTEAFFGQGTRLTVV.

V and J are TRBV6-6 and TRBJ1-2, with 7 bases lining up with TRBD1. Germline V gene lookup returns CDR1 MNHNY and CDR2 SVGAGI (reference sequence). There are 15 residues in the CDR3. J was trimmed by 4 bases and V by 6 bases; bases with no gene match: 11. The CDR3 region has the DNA TGTGCCAGCAGCTTCGACAGGGTGTCTCTCTATGGCTACACCTTC. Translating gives CASSFDRVSLYGYTF.